Listed here is a single TCR beta chain. This CDR3 spans 13 amino acids. Germline CDR1 reads SGHAT; CDR2 reads FQNNGV. The V and J ends lost 4 bases and 10 bases respectively, with 14 bases between them. TCRdb's table, derived via immunoSEQ multiplex PCR, lists solely in-frame clones and lacks some. The sample lists roughly 250,000 clones, approximately 86% occurring once. These data belong to a study of cytomegalovirus exposure and HLA in healthy donors. The source is a woman aged 25 to 39 in good health and CMV-seropositive. This chain joins TRBV11-2 and TRBJ2-1; D unclear. Sequences were obtained from PBMCs. The chain's CDR3 is CASSYDPLREQFF. DNA for the CDR3: TGTGCCAGCAGCTACGATCCGTTGCGCGAGCAGTTCTTC.